This TCR beta chain was captured in a study of beta chain features in type 1 diabetes (dated by TCRdb to 2017 to 2018). Concerning the study at large: Mean age, gender distribution, total cell number and subset yield were not different between patients and healthy donors. Across all samples, fewer than 110,000,000 sorted cells were examined, and cell number per subset correlated strongly with RNA yield. The study compared TCRB repertoires of sorted circulating CD4+ T cell subsets between recently diagnosed type 1 diabetes patients and matched healthy donors. Regulatory and stem cell-like memory subsets were isolated from only 8 patients and roughly eight healthy donors, whereas naive and central memory subsets came from all 28 donors.

Points on this clone: What this receptor recognizes is not known. Base qualities are not recorded, but no much larger clone differs from it by a single base.

The High Capacity cDNA Reverse Transcription Kit was used to reverse transcribe all of the isolated RNA, meaning that expressed TCRB transcripts were what got sequenced. Naive, central memory and regulatory T cell samples underwent deep immunoSEQ sequencing, averaging about 3.57 million total reads per sample. Sorted cells were lysed in RLT buffer and RNA was extracted with DNase-treated RNeasy Micro or Mini kits, depending on cell number. Each cell subset was processed on its own to prevent cross-contamination, while patient and healthy donor samples were processed together. The immunoSEQ multiplex PCR was used to amplify TCRB sequences from cDNA, generating 87-bp fragments that spanned the CDR3 region. Amplicons were sequenced on the Illumina HiSeq platform. The authors processed their data as follows. PCR bias was corrected computationally using synthetic template baselines, and reads within Hamming distance 2 were collapsed, with unmergeable singletons discarded. Reads were aligned against IMGT so that V, D and J genes, CDR3 length and insertions or deletions at six rearrangement sites could be assigned. Within each subset, clonotype counts were normalized to sorted cell number, and only after that were true diversity and Gini coefficients computed with the tcR R package. Repertoire sharing was quantified using the overlap coefficient calculated on TCRB nucleotide sequences. Out-of-frame TCRB sequences from naive cells were analyzed to stand in for the pre-selection repertoire. This is the immuneACCESS table as TCRdb keeps it, with only in-frame sequences that have V and J called. A part of the clones is gone; compared with another copy, unresolved V genes explain less than half, and the rest is unexplained. The DNA was the basis for D and trimming; V, J and clone size are from that table. The sample has hundreds of thousands of clones on record, roughly an eighth of them singletons. The ten largest clones take up nearly 0.04% of the sample.

The trim is 5 bases for V and 3 bases for J, with a gap of 17 bases between the germline ends. The CDR3 contains 14 residues, cysteine and phenylalanine counted. Kept here is only the CDR3 DNA, which spans 42 bases and is read in frame from base 1. Per the germline V gene, SQVTM is the CDR1 and ANQGSEA is the CDR2. What the research found in general, with its limitations: Because cDNA rather than genomic DNA was sequenced, highly expressing activated cells could have been over-represented, although no difference in activation and CD3 levels was found between groups. PCR might favor shorter templates, but patient and control samples were amplified and corrected together, so any skew would affect both groups equally. Naive, central memory and regulatory TCRB repertoires appeared to be more similar among patients than among healthy donors. Because small numbers of individuals were included in the HLA sub-analyses, any influence of HLA type on TCRB rearrangement was left unresolved. Type 1 diabetes patients showed a moderate but significant shortening of TCRB CDR3 length in all four CD4+ subsets. At VDJ recombination sites, patients with type 1 diabetes made fewer insertions and deleted more nucleotides, a pattern implying thymic rearrangement abnormalities.

A single peripheral blood draw of 90 to 150 mL on average was collected from each donor into heparinised tubes. A BD FACSAria II and a panel including CD45RO, CCR7, CD25, CD127, CD95 and CD27 were used to sort naive, central memory, regulatory and stem cell-like memory CD4+ T cells. Purity was above 95% for every sorted population. PBMCs were isolated immediately by Lymphoprep density gradient centrifugation and stained directly without culture. Samples were stained and sorted in pairs, with one healthy donor and one patient per experiment, so that batch effects were minimized. The sequence was collected from a man in his late teens or twenties with type 1 diabetes. The rearrangement joined TRBV29-1 to TRBJ2-7; a weak D assignment points to TRBD1 (7 bases agree). The sequenced material came from naive CD4+ T cells from blood. The cell subset or site label, read with the paper, signifies: true naive CD4+ T cells. This receptor carries the CDR3 CSVPGQRGLYEQYF. The DNA is as follows: TGCAGCGTTCCGGGACAGAGGGGACTCTACGAGCAGTACTTC.